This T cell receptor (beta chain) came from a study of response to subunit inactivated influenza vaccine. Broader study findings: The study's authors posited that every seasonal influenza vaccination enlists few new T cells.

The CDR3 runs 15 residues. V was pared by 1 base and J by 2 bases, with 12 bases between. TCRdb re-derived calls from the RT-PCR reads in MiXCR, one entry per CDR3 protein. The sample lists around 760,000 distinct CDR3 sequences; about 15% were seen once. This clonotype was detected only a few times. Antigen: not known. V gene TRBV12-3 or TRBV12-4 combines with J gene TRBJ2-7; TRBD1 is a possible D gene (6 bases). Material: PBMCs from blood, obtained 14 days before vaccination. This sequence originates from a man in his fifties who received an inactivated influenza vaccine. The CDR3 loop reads CASSLDSRGTYEQYF. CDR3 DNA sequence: TGTGCCAGCAGTTTAGATTCCAGGGGTACCTACGAGCAGTACTTC.